The clone carrying this TCR beta chain was counted at least ten times. The antigen remains unidentified. Whole blood was used without fractionation, so all unsorted peripheral T cells were included. Approximately 510 ng RNA was reverse transcribed with alpha and beta constant-region primers. Alpha and beta chain libraries were made separately by chain-specific third strand synthesis with multiplexing indices. Each molecule carried a 12-nucleotide identifier made of two joined random hexamers added before amplification. TCRdb called the 5' RACE reads again in MiXCR, with one record for every CDR3 protein. This sample has 8,000 to 13,000 distinct CDR3 sequences; approximately 8% occur once, and the top ten carry 3.5%. This sample is part of a study of HIV-infected patients and healthy controls. The germline V and J ends were trimmed by 3 bases and 7 bases, with 16 bases remaining between them. The CDR3 is 15 amino acids. The germline CDR1 and CDR2 sequences are LNHDA and SQIVND (reference sequence).

Whole-study results and caveats: Healthy controls shared more CDR3 sequences between individuals than HIV-infected patients did. Healthy controls carried many MAIT alpha-chain CDR3s, while HIV+ repertoires had few.

The TCR was taken from an adult in good health. Sequenced: blood. The chain recombines TRBV19 with TRBJ2-1; possibly TRBD1 for D (6 bases). CDR3 region: CASSMFWGRMNEQFF. Here the CDR3 DNA reads TGTGCCAGTAGTATGTTTTGGGGGCGCATGAATGAGCAGTTCTTC.